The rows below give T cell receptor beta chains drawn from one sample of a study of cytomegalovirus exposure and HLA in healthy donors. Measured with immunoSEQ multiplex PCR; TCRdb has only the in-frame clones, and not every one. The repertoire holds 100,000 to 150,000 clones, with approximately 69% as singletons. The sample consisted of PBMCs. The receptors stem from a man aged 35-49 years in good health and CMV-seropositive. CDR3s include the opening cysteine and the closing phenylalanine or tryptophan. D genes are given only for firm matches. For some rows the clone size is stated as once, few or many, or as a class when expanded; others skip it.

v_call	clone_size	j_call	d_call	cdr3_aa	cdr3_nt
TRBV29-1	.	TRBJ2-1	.	CSVVSVIEQFF	TGCAGCGTTGTATCGGTTATTGAGCAGTTCTTC
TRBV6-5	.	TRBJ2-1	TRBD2	CASSYGGSLNEQFF	TGTGCCAGCAGTTACGGCGGGAGCTTGAATGAGCAGTTCTTC
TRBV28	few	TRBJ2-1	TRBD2	CASRRGTSGRLNEQFF	TGTGCCAGCAGAAGAGGGACTAGCGGGAGATTAAATGAGCAGTTCTTC
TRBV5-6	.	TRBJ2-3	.	CASSGPRGFLEADTQYF	TGTGCCAGCAGCGGCCCCCGGGGATTCCTGGAGGCAGATACGCAGTATTTT
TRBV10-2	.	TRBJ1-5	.	CASTGDGSNQPQHF	TGCGCCAGCACTGGAGACGGTAGCAATCAGCCCCAGCATTTT
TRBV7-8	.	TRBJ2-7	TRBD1	CASSTRQGSSYEQYF	TGTGCCAGCAGCACGCGACAGGGGAGCTCCTACGAGCAGTACTTC
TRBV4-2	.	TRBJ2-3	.	CASSQAPGTQSQYF	TGTGCCAGCAGCCAAGCTCCCGGGACTCAATCGCAGTATTTT
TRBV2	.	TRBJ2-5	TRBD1	CASRPETGLQETQYF	TGTGCCAGCAGGCCGGAGACAGGGCTCCAAGAGACCCAGTACTTC
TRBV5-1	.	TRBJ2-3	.	CASSLSDTQYF	TGCGCCAGCAGTCTCTCGGATACGCAGTATTTT
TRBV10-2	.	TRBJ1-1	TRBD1	CASSDRGITEAFF	TGCGCCAGCAGTGACAGGGGGATCACTGAAGCTTTCTTT
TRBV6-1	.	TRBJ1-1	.	CASSEALGPRKAFF	TGTGCCAGCAGTGAGGCCTTAGGTCCGCGGAAGGCTTTCTTT
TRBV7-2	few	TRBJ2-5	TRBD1	CASSLAGQWETQYF	TGTGCCAGCAGCTTAGCGGGACAGTGGGAGACCCAGTACTTC
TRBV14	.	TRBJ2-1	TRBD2	CASSQRGGGSYNEQFF	TGTGCCAGCAGCCAGCGGGGGGGAGGTTCCTACAATGAGCAGTTCTTC
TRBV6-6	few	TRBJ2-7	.	CASSPRGYEQYF	TGTGCCAGCAGCCCCCGGGGCTACGAGCAGTACTTC
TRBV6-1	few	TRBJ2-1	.	CASRTSGNYNEQFF	TGTGCCAGCAGAACTTCCGGGAATTACAATGAGCAGTTCTTC
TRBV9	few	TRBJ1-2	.	CASSVVAWGEGYGYTF	TGTGCCAGCAGCGTAGTGGCTTGGGGCGAAGGCTATGGCTACACCTTC
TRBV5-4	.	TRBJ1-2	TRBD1	CASSLPGTGGTF	TGTGCCAGCAGCTTGCCCGGGACAGGGGGCACCTTC
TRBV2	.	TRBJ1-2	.	CASSVTGVSGYTF	TGTGCCAGCAGTGTTACGGGGGTATCTGGCTACACCTTC
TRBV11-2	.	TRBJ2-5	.	CASSSGTLEGETQYF	TGTGCCAGCAGCTCCGGGACGTTGGAGGGCGAGACCCAGTACTTC
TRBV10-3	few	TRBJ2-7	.	CAISDTYEQYF	TGTGCCATCAGTGACACATACGAGCAGTACTTC
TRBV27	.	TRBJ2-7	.	CASSRTAINYEQYF	TGTGCCAGCAGTCGGACAGCGATAAACTACGAGCAGTACTTC
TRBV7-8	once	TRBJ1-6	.	CASSSWTVGSSPLHF	TGTGCCAGCAGCTCATGGACGGTTGGGAGTTCACCCCTCCACTTT
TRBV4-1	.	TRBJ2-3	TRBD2	CASSQDFSGNTDTQYF	TGCGCCAGCAGCCAAGACTTTAGCGGGAACACAGATACGCAGTATTTT
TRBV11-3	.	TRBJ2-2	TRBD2	CASSWGLAGGTGELFF	TGTGCCAGCAGCTGGGGACTAGCGGGAGGCACCGGGGAGCTGTTTTTT
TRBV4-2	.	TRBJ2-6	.	CASSQGGSGANVLTF	TGTGCCAGCAGCCAAGGAGGCTCTGGGGCCAACGTCCTGACTTTC
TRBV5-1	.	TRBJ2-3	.	CASSPPRENTDTQYF	TGCGCCAGCAGCCCCCCCCGGGAGAACACAGATACGCAGTATTTT
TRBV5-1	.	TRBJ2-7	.	CASSLSRAHEQYF	TGCGCCAGCAGCTTGAGCAGGGCCCACGAGCAGTACTTC
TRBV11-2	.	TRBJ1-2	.	CASSLVGESSYTF	TGTGCCAGCAGCTTAGTTGGGGAGTCGAGCTACACCTTC
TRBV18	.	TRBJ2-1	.	CASSPPGSSYNEQFF	TGTGCCAGCTCACCCCCGGGGAGCTCCTACAATGAGCAGTTCTTC
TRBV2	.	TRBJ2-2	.	CASSEKARGGELFF	TGTGCCAGCAGTGAAAAAGCACGGGGCGGGGAGCTGTTTTTT
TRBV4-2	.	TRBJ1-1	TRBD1	CASSQPTGGDTEAFF	TGTGCCAGCAGCCAACCCACAGGGGGGGACACTGAAGCTTTCTTT
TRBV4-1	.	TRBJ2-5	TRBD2	CASSQALAGGGETQYF	TGCGCCAGCAGCCAAGCCCTAGCGGGGGGCGGGGAGACCCAGTACTTC
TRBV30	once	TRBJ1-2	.	CAWSVRGARDYGYTF	TGTGCCTGGAGTGTACGCGGGGCTAGGGACTATGGCTACACCTTC
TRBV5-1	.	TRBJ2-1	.	CASSPTAQGGLLNEQFF	TGCGCCAGCAGCCCTACCGCACAGGGTGGGTTGCTCAATGAGCAGTTCTTC
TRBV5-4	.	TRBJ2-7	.	CASSLAGTTSSYEQYF	TGTGCCAGCAGCTTGGCCGGGACAACAAGCTCCTACGAGCAGTACTTC
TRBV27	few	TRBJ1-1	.	CASSLLQAGSEAFF	TGTGCCAGCAGTTTATTACAGGCGGGAAGTGAAGCTTTCTTT
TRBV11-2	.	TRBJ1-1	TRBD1	CASSFTGAEAFF	TGTGCCAGCAGCTTCACAGGGGCTGAAGCTTTCTTT
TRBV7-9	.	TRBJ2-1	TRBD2	CASSQGLASYNEQFF	TGTGCCAGCAGCCAGGGACTAGCTTCCTACAATGAGCAGTTCTTC
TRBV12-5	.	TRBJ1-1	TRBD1	CASGSGQVWETEAFF	TGTGCTAGTGGTTCGGGACAGGTTTGGGAAACTGAAGCTTTCTTT
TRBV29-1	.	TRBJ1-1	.	CSAWGGGGTEAFF	TGCAGCGCCTGGGGGGGTGGAGGAACTGAAGCTTTCTTT
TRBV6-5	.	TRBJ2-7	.	CASTPLTQGAYEQYF	TGTGCCAGCACCCCGCTAACACAGGGTGCCTACGAGCAGTACTTC
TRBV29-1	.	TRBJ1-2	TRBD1	CSGYRGPEYGYTF	TGCAGCGGATACAGGGGGCCCGAATATGGCTACACCTTC
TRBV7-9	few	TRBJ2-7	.	CSSSLRAGGSREQYF	TGTTCCAGCAGCTTAAGAGCAGGGGGGAGTCGCGAGCAGTACTTC
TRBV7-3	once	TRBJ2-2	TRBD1	CASSSTGSTGELFF	TGTGCCAGCAGCTCGACAGGGAGCACCGGGGAGCTGTTTTTT
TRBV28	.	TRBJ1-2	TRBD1	CASSGTGGDGYTF	TGTGCCAGCAGCGGGACAGGGGGTGATGGCTACACCTTC
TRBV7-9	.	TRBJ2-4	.	CASSSTSAGPKNIQYF	TGTGCCAGCAGCTCCACTTCGGCGGGCCCCAAAAACATTCAGTACTTC
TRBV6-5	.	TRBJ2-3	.	CASSYSVPVEGHTQYF	TGTGCCAGCAGTTACTCTGTCCCGGTTGAGGGCCATACGCAGTATTTT
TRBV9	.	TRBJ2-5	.	CASSPDVLVSIQETQYF	TGTGCCAGCAGCCCAGACGTCCTAGTCTCTATCCAAGAGACCCAGTACTTC
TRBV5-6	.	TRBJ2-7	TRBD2	CASSPGTSGTGYEQYF	TGTGCCAGCAGCCCCGGGACTAGCGGGACTGGATACGAGCAGTACTTC
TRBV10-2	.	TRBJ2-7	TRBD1	CASSTTDRGSYEQYF	TGCGCCAGCAGCACCACTGACAGGGGTTCCTACGAGCAGTACTTC
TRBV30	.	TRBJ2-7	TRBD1	CAWTRDSSYEQYF	TGTGCCTGGACCCGGGACAGCTCCTACGAGCAGTACTTC
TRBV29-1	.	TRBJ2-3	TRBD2	CSVERVAGRTDTQYF	TGCAGCGTTGAGAGGGTAGCGGGACGCACAGATACGCAGTATTTT
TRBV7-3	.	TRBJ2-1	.	CASSLNLAKSSYNEQFF	TGTGCCAGCAGCTTAAATTTAGCGAAGAGCTCCTACAATGAGCAGTTCTTC
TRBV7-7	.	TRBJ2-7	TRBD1	CASSPGQGMHEQYF	TGTGCTAGCAGCCCGGGACAGGGAATGCACGAGCAGTACTTC
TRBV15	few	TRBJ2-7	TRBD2	CATSREAGGPSEQYF	TGTGCCACCAGCAGAGAAGCGGGAGGGCCGTCCGAGCAGTACTTC
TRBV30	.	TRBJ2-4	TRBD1	CAWSVGTGDADIQYF	TGTGCCTGGAGTGTGGGGACAGGGGACGCCGACATTCAGTACTTC
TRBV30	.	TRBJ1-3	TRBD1	CAWNADRVSNTIYF	TGTGCCTGGAATGCGGACAGGGTATCTAACACCATATATTTT
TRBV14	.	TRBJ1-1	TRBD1	CASSLTGGTEAFF	TGTGCCAGCAGCCTTACAGGGGGGACTGAAGCTTTCTTT